This record concerns one TCR beta chain sequence. Its specificity is not known. A marrow graft followed busulfan-fludarabine conditioning, with cyclophosphamide on days +3 and +4. These data originate in a study of T cells after posttransplantation cyclophosphamide. Findings of the study overall: Recipient CMV seropositivity and CMV reactivation strongly tracked TRB clonality. Later post-transplant blood repertoires were often dominated by donor CD8+ memory clones. TRB overlap between skin or GI tissue T cells and blood was limited.

Germline V gene lookup returns CDR1 LGHNA and CDR2 YNFKEQ. The CDR3 is 15 residues long. V was pared by 5 bases and J by 0 bases, with 14 bases between. The protocol was immunoSEQ multiplex PCR, while the TCRdb copy is restricted to in-frame clones and leaves out a portion. Of 20,000 or so clones in the sample, approximately 90% were seen once. The source was PBMCs, collected after allogeneic stem cell transplant with posttransplant cyclophosphamide. The source of this sequence is a female patient aged 40-49 years who received an allogeneic stem cell transplant from a related donor, was CMV-positive, and had no GVHD. Some T cells may be the graft donor's. The rearrangement uses TRBV4-2 and TRBJ2-7; D is unclear. The CDR3 sequence is CASSYPDSNSYEQYF. As DNA, the CDR3 is TGTGCCAGCAGCTATCCAGACTCGAACTCCTACGAGCAGTACTTC.